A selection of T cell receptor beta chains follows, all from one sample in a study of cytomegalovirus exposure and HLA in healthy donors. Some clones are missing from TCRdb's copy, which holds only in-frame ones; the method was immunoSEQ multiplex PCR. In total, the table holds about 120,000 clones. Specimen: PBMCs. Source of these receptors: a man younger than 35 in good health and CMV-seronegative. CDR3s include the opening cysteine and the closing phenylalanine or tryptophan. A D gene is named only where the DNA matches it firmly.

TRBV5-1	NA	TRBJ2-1	TGCGCCAGCCAGACTAGTCGCTCCTACAATGAGCAGTTCTTC	CASQTSRSYNEQFF
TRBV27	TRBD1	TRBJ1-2	TGTGCCAGCCAACAGGGGCCTGCCGGGGGTAATTATGGCTACACCTTC	CASQQGPAGGNYGYTF
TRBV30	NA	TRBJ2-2	TGTGCCTGGAACTCCCTCGGCGGGGAGCTGTTTTTT	CAWNSLGGELFF
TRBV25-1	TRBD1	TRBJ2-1	TGTGCCAGCAGTCTCGGCGGACAGGGGAGCGATGAGCAGTTCTTC	CASSLGGQGSDEQFF
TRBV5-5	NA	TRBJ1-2	TGTGCCAGCAGCTTGGAAGGGACAAGTTACTATGGCTACACCTTC	CASSLEGTSYYGYTF
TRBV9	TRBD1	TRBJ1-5	TGTGCCAGCAGCCCCGGAGACAGGGACAATCAGCCCCAGCATTTT	CASSPGDRDNQPQHF
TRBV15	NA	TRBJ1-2	TGTGCCACCAGCAGAGAGGGGGGGCCCGGGTATGGCTACACCTTC	CATSREGGPGYGYTF
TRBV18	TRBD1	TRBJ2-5	TGTGCCAGCTCACCGGGACAGGGAAACCAAGAGACCCAGTACTTC	CASSPGQGNQETQYF
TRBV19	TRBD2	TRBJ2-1	TGTGCCAGTAGTATTGGGGGGGGAGGTTACAATGAGCAGTTCTTC	CASSIGGGGYNEQFF
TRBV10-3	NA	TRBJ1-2	TGTGCCAGCAAAGAGGGCAGCGCGGGCTATGGCTACACCTTC	CASKEGSAGYGYTF
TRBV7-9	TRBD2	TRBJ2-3	TGTGCCAGCACCGTGACTAGCGGGAGGGCCAGCACAGATACGCAGTATTTT	CASTVTSGRASTDTQYF
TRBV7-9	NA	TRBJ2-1	TGTGCCAGCAGCTCAACCGGACGGGGCAATGAGCAGTTCTTC	CASSSTGRGNEQFF
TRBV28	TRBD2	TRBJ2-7	TGTGCCAGCAGTTTATATAGCGGGACCTACCGGCTCTACGAGCAGTACTTC	CASSLYSGTYRLYEQYF
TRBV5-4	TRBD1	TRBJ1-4	TGTGCCAGCAGCCCGGGACAGGGGCGCGAAAAACTGTTTTTT	CASSPGQGREKLFF
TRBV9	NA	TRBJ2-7	TGTGCCAGCAGCCCGGGACATTCCTACGAGCAGTACTTC	CASSPGHSYEQYF
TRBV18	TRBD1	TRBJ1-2	TGTGCCAGCTCACCGACAGGGTATGGCTACACCTTC	CASSPTGYGYTF
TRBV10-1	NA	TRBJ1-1	TGCGCCAGCAGTCATTGGAACACTGAAGCTTTCTTT	CASSHWNTEAFF
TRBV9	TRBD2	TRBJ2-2	TGTGCCAGCAGCGTAGCTAGCGGGAGTGCCGGGGAGCTGTTTTTT	CASSVASGSAGELFF
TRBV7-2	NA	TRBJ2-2	TGTGCCAGCAGCTTAGCGCGGTGGACCGGGGAGCTGTTTTTT	CASSLARWTGELFF
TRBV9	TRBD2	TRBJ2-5	TGTGCCAGCAGTGGGACTAGCGGGAGTGGAGAGACCCAGTACTTC	CASSGTSGSGETQYF